This T cell receptor beta chain was identified in a study of cytomegalovirus exposure and HLA in healthy donors. The germline V gene encodes CDR1 ENHRY and CDR2 SYGVKD. This CDR3 region has 14 residues. After removal of 6 bases from V and 1 base from J, the junction contained 4 bases not matched to a gene. Method: immunoSEQ multiplex PCR; TCRdb's copy keeps in-frame clones and lacks some. The table has around 180,000 clones, roughly 83% seen once; the top ten hold more than 1.4%. This clone was seen a single time. As yet, its antigen is unknown. Study results and caveats: Within the approximately 130 validation repertoires, first-cohort TCR clusters tended to co-occur, according to a later analysis. There were under 200 TCR beta chains listed as cytomegalovirus-associated. Despite most TCR sequences being rare, some public TCRs occurred in many donors.

The donors formed part of the approximately 120-subject validation cohort, distinct from the approximately 640-subject first cohort. The origin of this receptor is a woman between 18 and 29 years old in good health and CMV-seronegative. The chain is built from TRBV10-3 and TRBJ1-1; TRBD1 aligns across 8 bases. The sample was PBMCs. CDR3 nucleotide sequence: TGTGCCATCAGACTGACAGGGGAGAACACTGAAGCTTTCTTT. Amino acid sequence: CAIRLTGENTEAFF.